A selection of T cell receptor beta chains follows, all from one sample in a study of cytomegalovirus exposure and HLA in healthy donors. Produced via immunoSEQ multiplex PCR; TCRdb's table is partial and in-frame only. The sample carries about 100,000 clones, approximately 76% recorded once. Material for sequencing was PBMCs. All receptors come from a woman aged 60-75 years in good health and CMV-seropositive. The CDR3 runs from the conserved cysteine through the conserved F or W. The D gene is left open where the match is weak. Not all rows give a size; the values are once, few, many and, for expanded clones, a class.

size,V,D,J,DNA,CDR3
few,TRBV28,TRBD1,TRBJ1-3,TGTGCCAGCAGTTTAGCAGGGGGACACACCATATATTTT,CASSLAGGHTIYF
few,TRBV29-1,-,TRBJ1-3,TGCAGCGTGGGGGGCTCTGGAAACACCATATATTTT,CSVGGSGNTIYF
-,TRBV18,-,TRBJ1-3,TGTGCCAGCTCACCATGGGCAGGCAACTCTGGAAACACCATATATTTT,CASSPWAGNSGNTIYF
-,TRBV2,TRBD2,TRBJ2-1,TGTGCCAGCGCACCCCGACTAGCGGGAGTGTACAATGAGCAGTTCTTC,CASAPRLAGVYNEQFF
-,TRBV25-1,TRBD1,TRBJ2-3,TGTGCCAGCAGGAGAGGACAGGCTAGCACAGATACGCAGTATTTT,CASRRGQASTDTQYF
-,TRBV6-1,-,TRBJ2-3,TGTGCCAGCGGGGGGACGCTTTTCGATACGCAGTATTTT,CASGGTLFDTQYF
-,TRBV18,-,TRBJ2-7,TGTGCCAGCTCACCAACGGAGTCCTACGAGCAGTACTTC,CASSPTESYEQYF
-,TRBV5-1,-,TRBJ2-1,TGCGCCAGCAGCTTGGTAGGGCGGGACGGGGAGCAGTTCTTC,CASSLVGRDGEQFF
-,TRBV18,-,TRBJ2-7,TGTGCCAGCTCACCATACGAACAGGGCGTTGCTTACGAGCAGTACTTC,CASSPYEQGVAYEQYF
-,TRBV29-1,-,TRBJ1-2,TGCAGCGGGGTAACAGAATCCTATGGCTACACCTTC,CSGVTESYGYTF
-,TRBV30,-,TRBJ1-1,TGTGCCGCTCCCGTTGGAGAGGGAGCTTTCTTT,CAAPVGEGAFF
-,TRBV10-3,-,TRBJ2-1,TGTGCCATCAGTGAGGCCCAAATGGGACATTCATCGAATGAGCGGTTCTTC,CAISEAQMGHSSNERFF
-,TRBV19,-,TRBJ2-1,TGTGCCAGTAAGCGGAATGACTACAATGAGCAGTTCTTC,CASKRNDYNEQFF
-,TRBV6-5,-,TRBJ1-3,TGTGCCAGCAGTTACGGGCTCTCTGGAAACACCATATATTTT,CASSYGLSGNTIYF
-,TRBV28,-,TRBJ1-2,TGTGCCAGCGCCCCTGGGGGGAGTAGGGACTATGGCTACACCTTC,CASAPGGSRDYGYTF
-,TRBV29-1,-,TRBJ1-5,TGCAGCGTGAAAGGGTCGGGGAATCAGCCCCAGCATTTT,CSVKGSGNQPQHF
once,TRBV7-9,-,TRBJ2-3,TGTGCCAGCAGCTCCAACACAGATACGCAGTATTTT,CASSSNTDTQYF
once,TRBV27,TRBD2,TRBJ2-3,TGTGCCAGCTCCCCGTGGGGGGGGACTAGCGGGATGGGTACGCAGTATTTT,CASSPWGGTSGMGTQYF
-,TRBV5-6,-,TRBJ2-1,TGTGCCAGCAGCTTGGAGGCTAGCGTTTACAATGAGCAGTTCTTC,CASSLEASVYNEQFF
-,TRBV7-6,TRBD1,TRBJ2-1,TGTGCCAGCAGCTTAGAAGCACAGGGGGCGGGCAGTTTTGTGGATGAGCAGTTCTTC,CASSLEAQGAGSFVDEQFF
-,TRBV9,-,TRBJ2-1,TGTGCCAGCAGCGCCCGGTCTTCCTACAATGAGCAGTTCTTC,CASSARSSYNEQFF
-,TRBV6-5,TRBD2,TRBJ2-7,TGTGCCAGCAGCGCTAGCGGCTCCTACGAGCAGTACTTC,CASSASGSYEQYF
-,TRBV7-3,-,TRBJ2-1,TGTGCCAGCAGCGTCGCCGGTCACTCCTACAATGAGCAGTTCTTC,CASSVAGHSYNEQFF
-,TRBV2,-,TRBJ2-7,TGTGCCAGCAGTAACCTAGTGGGTCACGAGCAGTACTTC,CASSNLVGHEQYF
few,TRBV9,-,TRBJ2-7,TGTGCCAGCGCCTCTTCAGCGGGTTCCAACGAGCAGTACTTC,CASASSAGSNEQYF
-,TRBV7-6,TRBD1,TRBJ2-7,TGTGCCAGCAGCTTAGGAGGGGGACAGGGAACCTACGAGCAGTACTTC,CASSLGGGQGTYEQYF
-,TRBV9,-,TRBJ1-4,TGTGCCAGCAGCGAGAGATCGGCCCGGAGTGGAGAAAAACTGTTTTTT,CASSERSARSGEKLFF
-,TRBV27,TRBD1,TRBJ1-1,TGTGCCAGCAGACAACAGGGGCGAGATACTGAAGCTTTCTTT,CASRQQGRDTEAFF
-,TRBV10-2,-,TRBJ2-3,TGCGCCAGCAGTGAGGGTAGCGGAGTGGAGGGGGATACGCAGTATTTT,CASSEGSGVEGDTQYF
-,TRBV27,TRBD2,TRBJ2-2,TGTGCCAGCAGTAAAGCGGGACTAGCGGGAGGAATTGGCGGGGAGCTGTTTTTT,CASSKAGLAGGIGGELFF
-,TRBV10-2,TRBD1,TRBJ1-5,TGCGCCAGCACCGACAGGGGGGTCAATCAGCCCCAGCATTTT,CASTDRGVNQPQHF
-,TRBV28,TRBD1,TRBJ1-6,TGTGCCAGCAGCGCCCCGGCAGGGGGTAATTCACCCCTCCACTTT,CASSAPAGGNSPLHF
-,TRBV18,-,TRBJ2-6,TGTGCCAGCTCACCGTCGAGCTCTGGGGCCAACGTCCTGACTTTC,CASSPSSSGANVLTF
-,TRBV28,-,TRBJ2-5,TGTGCCAGCAGCCAAGGGGGTCAAGAGACCCAGTACTTC,CASSQGGQETQYF
-,TRBV5-4,TRBD2,TRBJ2-1,TGTGCCAGCAGCCCCCGGGGGGGCGGGAGATCCTACAATGAGCAGTTCTTC,CASSPRGGGRSYNEQFF
-,TRBV5-1,TRBD1,TRBJ1-1,TGCGCCAGCAGCTTCACAGGGGGGAACACTGAAGCTTTCTTT,CASSFTGGNTEAFF
-,TRBV18,-,TRBJ2-3,TGTGCCAGCTCACCGCCGGGGTTACGCACAGATACGCAGTATTTT,CASSPPGLRTDTQYF
-,TRBV30,-,TRBJ1-5,TGTGCCTGGAGTGTACTCGGGAAGCCCCAGCATTTT,CAWSVLGKPQHF
-,TRBV6-5,TRBD1,TRBJ1-2,TGTGCCATCCGACAGGGGTCTAACTATGGCTACACCTTC,CAIRQGSNYGYTF
once,TRBV4-1,-,TRBJ2-7,TGCGCCAGCAGCCCGATGGGCCCCTCCTACGAGCAGTACTTC,CASSPMGPSYEQYF
-,TRBV20-1,-,TRBJ2-2,TGCAGTGCCCCCGGAGTCGGGGAGCTGTTTTTT,CSAPGVGELFF
once,TRBV30,TRBD1,TRBJ2-7,TGTGCCTGGAACGTCAAGGACAGGGGCCACGAGCAGTACTTC,CAWNVKDRGHEQYF
-,TRBV19,-,TRBJ1-5,TGTGCCAGTAGTATCGGGGGATGGGATCAGCCCCAGCATTTT,CASSIGGWDQPQHF
few,TRBV28,-,TRBJ2-7,TGTGCCAGCAGCGGGAACTACGAGCAGTACTTC,CASSGNYEQYF
-,TRBV27,TRBD2,TRBJ2-7,TGTGCCGGCAGTTCGGGACTAGGCTTTCCTCGGCAGTACTTC,CAGSSGLGFPRQYF
-,TRBV15,TRBD1,TRBJ2-3,TGTGCCACCAGCACCAGGACAGGGGGCACAGATACGCAGTATTTT,CATSTRTGGTDTQYF